The sequence of this TCR beta chain was determined in a study of OX40 agonist ivuxolimab in advanced cancers. About the study: Ivuxolimab doses were 0.01, 0.1, 0.3, 1.5, 3 or 10 mg/kg every 2 weeks. Head and neck, renal cell, melanoma or hepatocellular carcinoma were the cancers that dose-escalation patients had. The group had a mean age of about 60 years, ranged from roughly 20 to 79, and was 80% to 85% male.

Generated by immunoSEQ multiplex PCR, the TCRdb table keeps only in-frame clones and is missing some. This table has 50,000 to 70,000 clones, about 85% appearing once. Sampling times: baseline, cycle 4 day 1, cycle 7 day 1. CDR3 length: 21 residues. The germline V gene encodes CDR1 SSHAT and CDR2 FNYEAQ (reference sequence). The V and J ends lost 5 bases and 2 bases, in that order; junction bases with no gene match: 21. This receptor was taken from an adult with an advanced solid tumor such as melanoma, head and neck, liver or kidney cancer. The chain recombines TRBV7-7 with TRBJ2-3; TRBD2 aligns across 11 bases. Sequenced material: CD4+ or CD8+ T cells sorted from blood, taken in a trial of the OX40 agonist ivuxolimab. The CDR3 sequence: CASSQTGVLAGGPYSTDTQYF. CDR3 DNA: TGTGCCAGCAGCCAGACAGGGGTCCTAGCGGGAGGCCCCTATTCCACAGATACGCAGTATTTT. The variable domain in full, completed from reference TRBV7-7 and TRBJ2-3, reads GAGVSQSPRYKVTKRGQDVTLRCDPISSHATLYWYQQALGQGPEFLTYFNYEAQPDKSGLPSDRFSAERPEGSISTLTIQRTEQRDSAMYRCASSQTGVLAGGPYSTDTQYFGPGTRLTVL.